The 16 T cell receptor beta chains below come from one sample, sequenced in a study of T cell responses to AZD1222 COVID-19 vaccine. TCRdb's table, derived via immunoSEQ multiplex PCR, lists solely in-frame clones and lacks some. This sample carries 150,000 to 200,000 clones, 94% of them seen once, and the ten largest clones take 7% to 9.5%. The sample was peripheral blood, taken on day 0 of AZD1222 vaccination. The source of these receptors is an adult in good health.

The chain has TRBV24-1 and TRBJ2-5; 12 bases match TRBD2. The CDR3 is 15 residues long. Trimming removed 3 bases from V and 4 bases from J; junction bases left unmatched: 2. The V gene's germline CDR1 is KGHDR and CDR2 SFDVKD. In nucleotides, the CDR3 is TGTGCCACCAGTGATCCTAGCGGGGGGGGAGAGACCCAGTACTTC. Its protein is CATSDPSGGGETQYF.

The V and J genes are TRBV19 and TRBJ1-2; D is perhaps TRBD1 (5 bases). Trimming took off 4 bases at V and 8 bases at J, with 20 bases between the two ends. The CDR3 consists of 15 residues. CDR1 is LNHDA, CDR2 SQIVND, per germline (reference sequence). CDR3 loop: CASSRELSHRDGYTF. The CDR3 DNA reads TGTGCCAGTAGTAGAGAACTCTCTCACCGGGACGGCTACACCTTC.

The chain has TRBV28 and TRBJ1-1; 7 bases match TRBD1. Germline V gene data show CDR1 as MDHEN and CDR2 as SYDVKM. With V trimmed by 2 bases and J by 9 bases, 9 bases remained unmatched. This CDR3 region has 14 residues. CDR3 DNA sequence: TGTGCCAGCAGTTTACCCCGGGACAGTCGCCAAGCTTTCTTT. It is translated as CASSLPRDSRQAFF.

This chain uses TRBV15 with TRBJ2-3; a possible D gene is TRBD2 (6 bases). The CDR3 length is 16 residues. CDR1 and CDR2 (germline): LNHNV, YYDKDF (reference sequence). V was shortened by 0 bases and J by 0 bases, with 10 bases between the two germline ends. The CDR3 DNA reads TGTGCCACCAGCAGAGAGGGGGGAGTAAGCACAGATACGCAGTATTTT. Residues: CATSREGGVSTDTQYF.

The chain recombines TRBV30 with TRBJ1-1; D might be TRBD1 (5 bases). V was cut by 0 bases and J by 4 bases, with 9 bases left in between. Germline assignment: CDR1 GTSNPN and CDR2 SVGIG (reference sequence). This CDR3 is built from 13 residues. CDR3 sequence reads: CAWSVLGGTEAFF. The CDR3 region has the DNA TGTGCCTGGAGTGTACTCGGGGGCACTGAAGCTTTCTTT.

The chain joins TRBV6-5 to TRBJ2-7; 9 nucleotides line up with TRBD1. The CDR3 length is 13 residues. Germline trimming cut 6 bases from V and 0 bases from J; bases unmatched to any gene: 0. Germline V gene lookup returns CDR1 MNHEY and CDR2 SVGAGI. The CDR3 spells CASRTGGSYEQYF. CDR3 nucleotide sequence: TGTGCCAGCAGGACAGGGGGCTCCTACGAGCAGTACTTC.

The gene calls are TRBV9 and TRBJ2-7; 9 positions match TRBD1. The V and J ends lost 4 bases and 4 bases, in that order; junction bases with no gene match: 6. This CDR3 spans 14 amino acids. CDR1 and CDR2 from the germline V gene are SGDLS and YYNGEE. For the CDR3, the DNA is TGTGCCAGCAGCCCGGGGGACAGGGTTTACGAGCAGTACTTC. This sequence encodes CASSPGDRVYEQYF.

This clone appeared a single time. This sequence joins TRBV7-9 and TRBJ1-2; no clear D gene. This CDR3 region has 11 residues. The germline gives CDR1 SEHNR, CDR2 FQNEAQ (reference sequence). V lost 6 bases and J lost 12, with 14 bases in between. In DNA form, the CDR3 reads TGTGCCAGCAGTTACGACCGGGGTCACACCTTC. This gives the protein CASSYDRGHTF.

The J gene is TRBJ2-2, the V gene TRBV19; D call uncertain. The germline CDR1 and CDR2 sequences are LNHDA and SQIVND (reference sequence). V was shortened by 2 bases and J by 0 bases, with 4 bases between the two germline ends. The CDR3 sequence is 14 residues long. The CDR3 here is CASSILSNTGELFF. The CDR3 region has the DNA TGTGCCAGTAGTATACTCTCGAACACCGGGGAGCTGTTTTTT.

The CDR3 spells CASSRDRGVNEQFF. CDR3 nucleotide sequence: TGTGCCAGCAGCCGGGACAGGGGTGTCAATGAGCAGTTCTTC. The rearrangement uses TRBV11-2 and TRBJ2-1, with 10 bases matching TRBD1. Per the germline V gene, CDR1 is SGHAT and CDR2 is FQNNGV. The V segment lost 5 bases and the J segment 6 bases; nucleotides outside the gene matches: 4. This CDR3 comprises 14 residues.

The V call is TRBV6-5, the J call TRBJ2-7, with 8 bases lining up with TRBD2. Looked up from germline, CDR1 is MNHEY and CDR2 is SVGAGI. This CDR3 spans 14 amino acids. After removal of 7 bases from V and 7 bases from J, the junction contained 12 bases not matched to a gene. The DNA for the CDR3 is TGTGCCAGCATGGGCGGGAGGAATACGGGGGAGCAGTACTTC. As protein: CASMGGRNTGEQYF.

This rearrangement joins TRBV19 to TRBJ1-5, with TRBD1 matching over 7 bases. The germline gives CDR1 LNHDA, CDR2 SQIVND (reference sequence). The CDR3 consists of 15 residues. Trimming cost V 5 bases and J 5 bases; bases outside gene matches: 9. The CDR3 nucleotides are TGTGCCAGTAGTCCCGGGACAGCGAATTATCAGCCCCAGCATTTT. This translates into CASSPGTANYQPQHF.

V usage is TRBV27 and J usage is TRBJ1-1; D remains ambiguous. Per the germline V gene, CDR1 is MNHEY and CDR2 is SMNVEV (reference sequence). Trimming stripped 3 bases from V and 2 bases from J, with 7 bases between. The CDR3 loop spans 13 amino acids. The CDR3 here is CASSFSDNTEAFF. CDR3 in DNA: TGTGCCAGCAGTTTTTCCGATAACACTGAAGCTTTCTTT.

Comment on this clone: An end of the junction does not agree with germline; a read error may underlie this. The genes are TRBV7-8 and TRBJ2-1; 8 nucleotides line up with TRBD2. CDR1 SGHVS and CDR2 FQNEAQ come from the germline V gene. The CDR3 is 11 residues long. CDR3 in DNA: TGTGCCAGCAGCCAAGGGACTAGAGTAATCTTC. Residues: CASSQGTRVIF. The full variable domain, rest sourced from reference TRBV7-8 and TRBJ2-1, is GAGVSQSPRYKVAKRGQDVALRCDPISGHVSLFWYQQALGQGPEFLTYFQNEAQLDKSGLPSDRFFAERPEGSVSTLKIQRTQQEDSAVYLCASSQGTRVIFGPGTRLTVL.

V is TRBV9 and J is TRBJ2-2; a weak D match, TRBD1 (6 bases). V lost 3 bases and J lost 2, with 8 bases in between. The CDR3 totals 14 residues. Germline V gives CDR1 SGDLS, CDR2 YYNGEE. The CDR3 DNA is TGTGCCAGCAGCGGCAGGGGTAACACCGGGGAGCTGTTTTTT. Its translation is CASSGRGNTGELFF. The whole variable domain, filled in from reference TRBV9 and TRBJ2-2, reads DSGVTQTPKHLITATGQRVTLRCSPRSGDLSVYWYQQSLDQGLQFLIQYYNGEERAKGNILERFSAQQFPDLHSELNLSSLELGDSALYFCASSGRGNTGELFFGEGSRLTVL.

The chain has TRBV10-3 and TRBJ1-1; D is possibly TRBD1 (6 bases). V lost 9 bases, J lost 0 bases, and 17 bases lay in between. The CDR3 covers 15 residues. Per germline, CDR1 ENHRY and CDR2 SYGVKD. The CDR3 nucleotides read TGTGCCATACGACGGACAGATTCCATGAACACTGAAGCTTTCTTT. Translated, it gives CAIRRTDSMNTEAFF.